These 18 T cell receptor beta chains originate from one sample sequenced in a study of CD8 T cells in Susac syndrome. Roughly 0.45 to 1 ug RNA was reverse transcribed with random hexamers. One entry per CDR3 protein, called by TCRdb with MiXCR from the immunoSEQ multiplex PCR reads. The sample has under 550,000 distinct CDR3 sequences, roughly 85% seen once. The sample comprised CD8+ T cells from PBMCs. These receptor sequences come from a human donor with multiple sclerosis.

The chain joins TRBV20-1 to TRBJ2-1; weak D call: TRBD1 (5 bases). V lost 0 bases and J lost 3, with 12 bases in between. Germline lookup yields CDR1 DFQATT and CDR2 SNEGSKA (reference sequence). The CDR3 has 15 residues. CDR3 DNA: TGCAGTGCTAGAGATAGGCAGGGTATCTACAATGAGCAGTTCTTC. Translating gives CSARDRQGIYNEQFF.

This clonotype was recorded a few times. The chain recombines TRBV6-4 with TRBJ2-1, with TRBD2 identical over 9 bases. After removal of 3 bases from V and 4 bases from J, the junction contained 4 bases not matched to a gene. CDR3 length equals 15 residues. Germline V gene data show CDR1 as MRHNA and CDR2 as SNTAGT. The CDR3 loop reads CASSDTSGGYNEQFF. The CDR3 DNA is TGTGCCAGCAGTGATACCAGCGGGGGGTACAATGAGCAGTTCTTC.

V usage is TRBV3-1 and J usage is TRBJ2-1, with D possibly being TRBD2 (5 bases). CDR1 and CDR2 from the germline V gene are LGHDT and YNNKEL (reference sequence). V was clipped by 4 bases and J by 0 bases, with 19 bases between them. CDR3 length: 18 residues. This chain's CDR3 is CASSRADPLVSSYNEQFF. CDR3 bases: TGTGCCAGCAGCCGAGCTGACCCACTAGTGAGCTCCTACAATGAGCAGTTCTTC.

The V call is TRBV10-2, the J call TRBJ2-7; tentative D call: TRBD2 (5 bases). The germline gives CDR1 WSHSY, CDR2 SAAADI. Trimming removed 1 base from V and 3 bases from J, with 7 bases in between. This CDR3 comprises 13 residues. CDR3 sequence: CASSEYEGYEQYF. The CDR3 DNA reads as TGCGCCAGCAGTGAGTACGAGGGCTACGAGCAGTACTTC.

J is TRBJ2-1 and V is TRBV2; 8 bases line up with TRBD2. Germline assignment: CDR1 SNHLY and CDR2 FYNNEI. The length of the CDR3 is 14 residues. The J segment lost 4 bases and the V segment lost 3 bases, leaving 2 bases of the junction unmatched. The CDR3 bases are TGTGCCAGCAGTGAGGTAGCGGGGTACAATGAGCAGTTCTTC. Its translation: CASSEVAGYNEQFF.

V usage is TRBV7-9 and J usage is TRBJ1-5; D is ambiguous. Germline V CDR1 and CDR2: SEHNR, FQNEAQ (reference sequence). Trimming took off 1 base at V and 8 bases at J, with 6 bases between the two ends. The CDR3 runs 12 residues. The CDR3 DNA follows: TGTGCCAGCAGCTTAGGCAACGAGCCCCAGCATTTT. It translates to CASSLGNEPQHF.

The J gene is TRBJ2-7, the V gene TRBV15; D remains ambiguous. Deletions cut 0 bases from V and 2 bases from J, with 11 bases between. Germline values: CDR1 LNHNV, CDR2 YYDKDF (reference sequence). The CDR3 is 15 residues long. The CDR3 DNA sequence: TGTGCCACCAGCAGAGAACGCCAAGCGACCTACGAGCAGTACTTC. Translation gives CATSRERQATYEQYF.

The V and J genes are TRBV6-1 and TRBJ2-1; unclear D gene. The germline V and J ends were trimmed by 4 bases and 0 bases, with 16 bases remaining between them. Germline assignment: CDR1 MNHNS and CDR2 SASEGT. There are 17 residues in the CDR3. The CDR3 reads CASSVAATTTSYNEQFF. The DNA of the CDR3 is TGTGCCAGCAGTGTTGCGGCCACCACTACCTCCTACAATGAGCAGTTCTTC.

The V and J genes are TRBV4-1 and TRBJ1-5, with D possibly being TRBD1 (6 bases). V was shortened by 2 bases and J by 5 bases, with 10 bases between the two germline ends. The germline CDR1 and CDR2 sequences are MGHRA and YSYEKL. The CDR3 loop spans 14 amino acids. CDR3 residues: CASSQPGVDQPQHF. The CDR3 region has the DNA TGCGCCAGCAGCCAACCAGGGGTGGATCAGCCCCAGCATTTT.

CDR3 amino acids: CASTGNRDEQFF. The CDR3 coding sequence is TGTGCCAGTACGGGGAATCGAGATGAGCAGTTCTTC. The chain is built from TRBV7-9 and TRBJ2-1; possibly TRBD2 for D (5 bases). The CDR3 spans 12 residues. The ends were cut back, 9 bases at V and 8 bases at J, with 14 bases in the middle. The germline V gene has CDR1 SEHNR and CDR2 FQNEAQ (reference sequence).

The genes are TRBV27 and TRBJ2-6, with D uncertain. CDR3 length: 13 amino acids. Germline V gene sequence: CDR1 MNHEY, CDR2 SMNVEV (reference sequence). V lost 6 bases to trimming and J lost 0 bases, with 3 bases between them. Here the CDR3 reads CASRGSGANVLTF. CDR3 DNA sequence: TGTGCCAGCAGGGGCTCTGGGGCCAACGTCCTGACTTTC.

The chain couples TRBV12-3 or TRBV12-4 to TRBJ2-7; 8 nucleotides line up with TRBD1. V lost 6 bases, J lost 3 bases, and 7 bases stayed unmatched. The CDR3 runs 14 residues. The CDR3 region is CASSLRTGLYEQYF. CDR3 DNA: TGTGCCAGCAGCCTCCGGACAGGGCTCTACGAGCAGTACTTC.

The rearrangement uses TRBV2 and TRBJ1-2; TRBD1 is a possible D gene (5 bases). The CDR3 totals 11 residues. Germline assignment: CDR1 SNHLY and CDR2 FYNNEI. Trimming removed 9 bases from V and 5 bases from J, with 10 bases in between. The CDR3 DNA is TGTGCCAGGTCAGGGATTTATGGCTACACCTTC. It encodes CARSGIYGYTF.

The rearrangement links TRBV14 to TRBJ1-2; D call uncertain. The CDR3 has 12 amino acids. The germline CDR1 and CDR2 sequences are SGHDN and FVKESK. Between the trimmed V and J ends, which lost 2 bases and 2 bases, there was a span of 3 bases. The CDR3 coding sequence is TGTGCCAGCAGCCAATACAACTATGGCTACACCTTC. Protein product: CASSQYNYGYTF.

This clonotype was counted only a few times. The gene calls are TRBV30 and TRBJ2-7; the match to TRBD2 covers 7 bases. CDR3 length: 11 residues. Germline-derived CDR1 and CDR2 are GTSNPN and SVGIG (reference sequence). Trimming removed 5 bases from V and 4 bases from J; junction bases left unmatched: 2. CDR3: CAWGGDYEQYF. The CDR3 nucleotides are TGTGCCTGGGGGGGGGATTACGAGCAGTACTTC.

The chain uses TRBV18 and TRBJ2-3; D perhaps matches TRBD1 (6 bases). Looked up from germline, CDR1 is KGHSH and CDR2 is LQKENI. The CDR3 covers 15 residues. The V gene lost 0 bases and the J gene lost 4 bases, with 11 bases spanning the gap. CDR3 coding DNA: TGTGCCAGCTCACCACCCCTACAGGGTTCAGATACGCAGTATTTT. This translates into CASSPPLQGSDTQYF.

This rearrangement joins TRBV2 to TRBJ1-1; no definite D call. The CDR3 extends over 12 amino acids. The germline gives CDR1 SNHLY, CDR2 FYNNEI. Trimming shortened V by 3 bases and J by 7 bases, and 9 bases separated the two germline ends. In DNA, the CDR3 is TGTGCCAGCAGTGATTTAGGGATTGAAGCTTTCTTT. It translates to CASSDLGIEAFF.

This chain links TRBV4-1 with TRBJ2-5; TRBD2 matches at 12 bases. In germline, CDR1 is MGHRA, CDR2 YSYEKL. This CDR3 spans 17 amino acids. V was pared by 4 bases and J by 1 base, with 7 bases of the junction left unmatched. For the CDR3, the DNA is TGCGCCAGCAGCCCGGCTTCACTAGCGGGGGGCCAAGAGACCCAGTACTTC. It is translated as CASSPASLAGGQETQYF.